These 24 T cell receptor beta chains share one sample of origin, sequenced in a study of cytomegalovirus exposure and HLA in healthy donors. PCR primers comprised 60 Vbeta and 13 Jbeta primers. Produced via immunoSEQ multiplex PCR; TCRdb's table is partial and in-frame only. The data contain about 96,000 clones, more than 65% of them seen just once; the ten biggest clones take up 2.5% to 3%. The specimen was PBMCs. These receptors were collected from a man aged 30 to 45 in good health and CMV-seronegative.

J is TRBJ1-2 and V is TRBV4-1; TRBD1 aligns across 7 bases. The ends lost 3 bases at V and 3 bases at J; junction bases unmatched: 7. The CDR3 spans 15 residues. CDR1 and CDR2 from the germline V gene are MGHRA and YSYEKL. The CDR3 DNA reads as TGCGCCAGCAGCCACGACAGGGAAGTGTACTATGGCTACACCTTC. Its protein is CASSHDREVYYGYTF.

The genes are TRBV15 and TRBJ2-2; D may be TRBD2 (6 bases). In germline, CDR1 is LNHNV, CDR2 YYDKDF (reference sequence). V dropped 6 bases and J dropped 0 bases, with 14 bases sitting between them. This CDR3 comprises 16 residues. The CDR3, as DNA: TGTGCCACCAGACCCGACGGAGGGGCGAACACCGGGGAGCTGTTTTTT. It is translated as CATRPDGGANTGELFF.

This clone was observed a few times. CDR3 coding DNA: TGTGCCAGCAGCAGCACAGGGACAGGGAATGGTGGCTACACCTTC. Translated: CASSSTGTGNGGYTF. The V and J genes are TRBV5-4 and TRBJ1-2, with 9 bases matching TRBD1. The CDR3 spans 15 residues. The ends lost 4 bases at V and 7 bases at J; junction bases unmatched: 11. Germline V CDR1 and CDR2: SGHNT, YYREEE (reference sequence).

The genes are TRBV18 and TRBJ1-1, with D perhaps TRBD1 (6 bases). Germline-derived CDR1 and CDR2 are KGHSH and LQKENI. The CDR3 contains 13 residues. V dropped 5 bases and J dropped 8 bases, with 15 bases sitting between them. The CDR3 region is CASSDSSGTEAFF. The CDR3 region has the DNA TGTGCCAGCTCAGACTCATCCGGGACAGAAGCTTTCTTT.

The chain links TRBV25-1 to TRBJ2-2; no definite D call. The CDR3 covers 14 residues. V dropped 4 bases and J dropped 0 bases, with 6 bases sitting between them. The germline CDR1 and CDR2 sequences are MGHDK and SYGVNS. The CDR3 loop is CASSGQANTGELFF. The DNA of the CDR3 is TGTGCCAGCAGTGGGCAGGCGAACACCGGGGAGCTGTTTTTT. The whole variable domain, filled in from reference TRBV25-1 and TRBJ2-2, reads EADIYQTPRYLVIGTGKKITLECSQTMGHDKMYWYQQDPGMELHLIHYSYGVNSTEKGDLSSESTVSRIRTEHFPLTLESARPSHTSQYLCASSGQANTGELFFGEGSRLTVL.

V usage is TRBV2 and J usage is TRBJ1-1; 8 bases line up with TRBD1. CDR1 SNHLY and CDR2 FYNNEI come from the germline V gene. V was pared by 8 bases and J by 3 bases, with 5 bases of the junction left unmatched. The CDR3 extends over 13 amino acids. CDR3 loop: CASVKDRDTEAFF. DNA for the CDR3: TGTGCCAGCGTCAAGGACAGGGACACTGAAGCTTTCTTT.

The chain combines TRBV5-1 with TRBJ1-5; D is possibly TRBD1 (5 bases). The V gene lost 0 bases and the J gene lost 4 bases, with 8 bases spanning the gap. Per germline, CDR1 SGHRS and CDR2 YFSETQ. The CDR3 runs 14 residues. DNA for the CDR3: TGCGCCAGCAGCTTGGAGGGGATTAATCAGCCCCAGCATTTT. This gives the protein CASSLEGINQPQHF.

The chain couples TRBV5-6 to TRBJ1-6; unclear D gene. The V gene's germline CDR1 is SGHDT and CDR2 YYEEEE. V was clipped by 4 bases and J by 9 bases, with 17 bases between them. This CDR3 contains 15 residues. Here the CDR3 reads CASSRRGAYGSPLHF. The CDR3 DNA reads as TGTGCCAGCAGCCGAAGAGGTGCATACGGTTCACCCCTCCACTTT.

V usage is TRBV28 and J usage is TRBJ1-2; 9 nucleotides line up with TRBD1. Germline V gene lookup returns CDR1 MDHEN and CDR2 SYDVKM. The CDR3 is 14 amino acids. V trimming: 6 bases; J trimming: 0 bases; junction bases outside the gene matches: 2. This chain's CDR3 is CASRRTGANYGYTF. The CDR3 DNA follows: TGTGCCAGCAGAAGGACAGGGGCTAACTATGGCTACACCTTC.

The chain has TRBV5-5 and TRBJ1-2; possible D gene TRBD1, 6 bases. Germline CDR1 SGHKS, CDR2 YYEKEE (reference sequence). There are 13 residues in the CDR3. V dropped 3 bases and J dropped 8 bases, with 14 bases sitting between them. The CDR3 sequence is CASSSTGLGGYTF. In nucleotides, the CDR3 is TGTGCCAGCAGCTCAACAGGGTTGGGGGGCTACACCTTC.

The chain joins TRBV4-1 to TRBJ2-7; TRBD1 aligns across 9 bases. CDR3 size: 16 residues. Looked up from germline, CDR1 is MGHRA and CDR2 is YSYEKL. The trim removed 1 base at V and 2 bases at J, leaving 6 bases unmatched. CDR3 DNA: TGCGCCAGCAGCCAAGTAGGACAGGGGATTCCCTACGAGCAGTACTTC. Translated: CASSQVGQGIPYEQYF.

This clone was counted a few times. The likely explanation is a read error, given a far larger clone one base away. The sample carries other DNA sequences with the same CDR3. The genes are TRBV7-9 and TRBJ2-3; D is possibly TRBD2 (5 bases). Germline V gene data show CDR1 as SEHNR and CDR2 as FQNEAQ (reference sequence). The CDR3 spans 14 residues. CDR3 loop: CASVSGYSTDTQYF. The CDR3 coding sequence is TGTGCTAGCGTCTCAGGATATAGCACAGATACGCAGTATTTT.

CDR3 residues: CASISEGWEQYF. The CDR3 bases are TGTGCCAGCATCTCGGAGGGGTGGGAGCAGTACTTC. The chain recombines TRBV6-6 with TRBJ2-7, with TRBD2 as a possible D gene (6 bases). Trimming left V 7 bases short and J 7 bases short, with 14 bases between. This CDR3 is 12 amino acids long. Germline CDR1 is MNHNY and CDR2 is SVGAGI (reference sequence).

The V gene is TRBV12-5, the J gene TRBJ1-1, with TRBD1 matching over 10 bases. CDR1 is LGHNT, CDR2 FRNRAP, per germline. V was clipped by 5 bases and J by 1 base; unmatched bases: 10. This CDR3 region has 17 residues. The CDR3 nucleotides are TGTGCTAGTGGTCCAATCCGACAGGGGGCGGAGAACACTGAAGCTTTCTTT. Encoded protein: CASGPIRQGAENTEAFF.

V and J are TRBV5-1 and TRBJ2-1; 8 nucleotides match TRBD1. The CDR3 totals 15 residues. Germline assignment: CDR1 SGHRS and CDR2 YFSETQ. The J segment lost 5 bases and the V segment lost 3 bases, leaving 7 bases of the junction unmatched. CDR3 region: CASSSLTGANNEQFF. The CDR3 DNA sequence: TGCGCCAGCAGCTCCCTGACAGGGGCGAACAATGAGCAGTTCTTC.

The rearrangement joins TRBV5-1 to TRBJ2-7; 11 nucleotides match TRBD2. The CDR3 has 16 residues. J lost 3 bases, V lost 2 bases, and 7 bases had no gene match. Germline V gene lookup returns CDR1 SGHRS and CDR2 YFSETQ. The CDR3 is CASSLRAGLADYEQYF. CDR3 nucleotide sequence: TGCGCCAGCAGCTTACGGGCGGGACTAGCGGACTACGAGCAGTACTTC.

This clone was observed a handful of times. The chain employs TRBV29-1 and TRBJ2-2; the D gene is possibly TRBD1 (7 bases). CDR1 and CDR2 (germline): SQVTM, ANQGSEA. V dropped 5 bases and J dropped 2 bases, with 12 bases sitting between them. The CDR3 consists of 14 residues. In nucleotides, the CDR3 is TGCAGCGTTTGGGGGGACAGAAACACCGGGGAGCTGTTTTTT. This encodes CSVWGDRNTGELFF.

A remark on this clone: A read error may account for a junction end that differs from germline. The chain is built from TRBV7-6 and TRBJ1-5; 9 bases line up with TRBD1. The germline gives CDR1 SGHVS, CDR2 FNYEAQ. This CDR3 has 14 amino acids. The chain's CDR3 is CASSSTGGNQPQHF. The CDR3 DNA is TGTGCCAGCAGCTCAACAGGGGGCAACCAGCCCCAGCATTTT.

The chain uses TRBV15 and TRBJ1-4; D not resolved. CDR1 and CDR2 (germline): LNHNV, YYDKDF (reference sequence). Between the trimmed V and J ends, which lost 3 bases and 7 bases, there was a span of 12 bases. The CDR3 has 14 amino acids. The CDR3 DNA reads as TGTGCCACCAGCAGTAGTCCGGGGTTTGAAAAACTGTTTTTT. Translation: CATSSSPGFEKLFF.

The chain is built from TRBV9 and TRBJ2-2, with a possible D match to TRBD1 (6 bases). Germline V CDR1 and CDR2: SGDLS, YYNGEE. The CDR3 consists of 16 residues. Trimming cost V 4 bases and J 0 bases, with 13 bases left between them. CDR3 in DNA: TGTGCCAGCAGCCTCCGGGACATGACGAACACCGGGGAGCTGTTTTTT. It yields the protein CASSLRDMTNTGELFF.

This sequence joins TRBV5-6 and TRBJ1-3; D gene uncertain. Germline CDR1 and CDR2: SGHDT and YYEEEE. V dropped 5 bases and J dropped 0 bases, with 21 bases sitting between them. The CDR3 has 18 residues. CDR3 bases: TGTGCCAGCAGTCACCCGGAAAGGACGGGGAACTCTGGAAACACCATATATTTT. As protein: CASSHPERTGNSGNTIYF.

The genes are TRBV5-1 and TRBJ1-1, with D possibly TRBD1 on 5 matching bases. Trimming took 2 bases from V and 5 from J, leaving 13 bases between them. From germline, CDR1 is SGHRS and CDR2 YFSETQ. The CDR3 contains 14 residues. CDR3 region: CASSLTGVRTEAFF. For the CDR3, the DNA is TGCGCCAGCAGCTTAACAGGAGTCCGGACTGAAGCTTTCTTT.

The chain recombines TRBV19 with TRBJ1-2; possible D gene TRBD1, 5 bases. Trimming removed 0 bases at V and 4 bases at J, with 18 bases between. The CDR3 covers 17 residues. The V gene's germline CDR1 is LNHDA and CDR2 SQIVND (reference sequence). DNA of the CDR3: TGTGCCAGTAGTATAGATGGGTTCCCAGGGAGGTTCTATGGCTACACCTTC. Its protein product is CASSIDGFPGRFYGYTF.

The CDR3 spells CASSLLAPTQRQFF. The DNA for the CDR3 is TGTGCCAGCAGCTTACTAGCGCCGACTCAGAGGCAGTTCTTC. The chain uses TRBV7-3 and TRBJ2-1, with D maybe TRBD2 (6 bases). The CDR3 has 14 residues. CDR1 and CDR2 from the germline V gene are SGHTA and FQGTGA. V shed 2 bases and J shed 12 bases, with 17 bases lying between them.